This passage covers 24 T cell receptor beta chains from one sample sequenced in a study of Graves' ophthalmopathy and Graves' hyperthyroidism. Amplification from RNA transcripts yielded the TCR beta CDR3 regions. An initial RT-PCR round employing HTBI primers preceded a second-round multiplex PCR. Each CDR3 protein is one row after TCRdb ran MiXCR on the multiplex PCR reads. The top ten hold around 9.8% of the sample, which has about 480,000 distinct CDR3 sequences, around 14% seen once. Sequenced: blood. The receptors come from a woman under 40 with Graves' ophthalmopathy.

This clonotype was seen repeatedly, ten times or more. The chain combines TRBV6-5 with TRBJ1-1; tentatively, D is TRBD1 (5 bases). There are 14 residues in the CDR3. V was cut by 2 bases and J by 4 bases, with 11 bases left in between. Germline V lookup: CDR1 MNHEY, CDR2 SVGAGI. The DNA of the CDR3 is TGTGCCAGCAGTTACCCGGGACCCAGCACTGAAGCTTTCTTT. It translates to CASSYPGPSTEAFF.

There are many counts of this clonotype. The chain carries TRBV6-5 and TRBJ1-1; D not resolved. The length of the CDR3 is 14 residues. V was pared by 0 bases and J by 1 base, with 6 bases between. Germline CDR1 is MNHEY and CDR2 is SVGAGI. The CDR3 DNA sequence: TGTGCCAGCAGTTACTCTAAGAAGAACACTGAAGCTTTCTTT. This sequence encodes CASSYSKKNTEAFF.

Ten or more counts support this clonotype. This chain links TRBV6-1 with TRBJ1-5; D gene ambiguous. CDR1 and CDR2 (germline): MNHNS, SASEGT. Trimming took 6 bases from V and 11 from J, leaving 14 bases between them. CDR3 size: 12 residues. CDR3 sequence: CASSLRASTQHF. CDR3 DNA: TGTGCCAGCAGCCTTCGCGCAAGCACCCAGCATTTT.

This clonotype was counted ten times or more. DNA of the CDR3: TGTGCCAGCAGTTACACAGGGGGCCCTCAGCCCCAGCATTTT. This codes for CASSYTGGPQPQHF. V gene TRBV6-2 or TRBV6-3 combines with J gene TRBJ1-5; 9 nucleotides line up with TRBD1. The V gene end was trimmed by 2 bases and the J gene end by 6 bases; junction bases not matched to a gene: 2. Germline values: CDR1 MNHEY, CDR2 SVGEGT. The CDR3 covers 14 residues.

This clonotype has at least ten counts. The rearrangement joins TRBV24-1 to TRBJ2-5; 7 bases align to TRBD1. There are 14 residues in the CDR3. With 5 bases clipped from V and 4 bases from J, the junction kept 6 bases outside the gene matches. The germline CDR1 and CDR2 sequences are KGHDR and SFDVKD. The chain's CDR3 is CATSVYRGGETQYF. The DNA of the CDR3 is TGTGCCACCAGTGTTTACAGGGGTGGAGAGACCCAGTACTTC.

This clonotype was picked up many times. V gene TRBV12-5 combines with J gene TRBJ2-7; 8 nucleotides align to TRBD1. The CDR3 is made up of 16 amino acids. The germline V gene has CDR1 LGHNT and CDR2 FRNRAP. J lost 3 bases, V lost 1 base, and 8 bases had no gene match. Here the CDR3 reads CASGLGSRDRNYEQYF. CDR3 DNA: TGTGCTAGTGGTTTGGGAAGCCGGGACAGGAACTACGAGCAGTACTTC.

This chain joins TRBV20-1 and TRBJ2-5; 10 nucleotides line up with TRBD2. Looked up from germline, CDR1 is DFQATT and CDR2 is SNEGSKA (reference sequence). The CDR3 is made up of 15 amino acids. J gave up 4 bases and V 5 bases, and 10 bases lay outside the gene matches. Written as DNA, the CDR3 is TGCAGTGCTCTTAAAGCGGGGGGGCCGGGAGAGACCCAGTACTTC. Translation: CSALKAGGPGETQYF.

This clonotype has just a few counts. The chain recombines TRBV12-3 or TRBV12-4 with TRBJ1-1; 7 bases agree with TRBD1. This CDR3 comprises 14 residues. J gave up 3 bases and V 5 bases, and 6 bases lay outside the gene matches. The CDR3 sequence: CASSPRGQDTEAFF. DNA for the CDR3: TGTGCCAGCAGTCCGAGGGGGCAGGACACTGAAGCTTTCTTT.

This clonotype was detected ten times or more. This chain connects TRBV19 to TRBJ2-7, with D possibly TRBD1 on 6 matching bases. CDR1 is LNHDA, CDR2 SQIVND, per germline (reference sequence). V was cut by 1 base and J by 4 bases, with 14 bases left in between. The CDR3 runs to 15 residues. DNA of the CDR3: TGTGCCAGTAGTATAGGGGGACATACTCCTTACGAGCAGTACTTC. Amino acid sequence: CASSIGGHTPYEQYF.

This clonotype was counted a few times. A read error may produce the germline difference seen at one junction end. The genes are TRBV12-3 or TRBV12-4 and TRBJ2-4; no firm D call. The CDR3 runs to 15 residues. CDR3 protein: CASSAYTMAKNIKYF. CDR3 DNA sequence: TGTGCCAGCAGTGCGTACACCATGGCCAAAAACATTAAGTACTTC.

This chain uses TRBV15 with TRBJ2-5; D tentatively fits TRBD1 or TRBD2 (5 bases each). Trimming stripped 1 base from V and 1 base from J, with 10 bases between. The V gene's germline CDR1 is LNHNV and CDR2 YYDKDF (reference sequence). This CDR3 has 15 residues. Here the CDR3 reads CATSRAGPPQETQYF. DNA for the CDR3: TGTGCCACCAGCAGAGCGGGGCCGCCCCAAGAGACCCAGTACTTC.

This clonotype was recorded at least ten times. The chain couples TRBV5-1 to TRBJ1-1, with D perhaps matching TRBD1 (6 bases). The V gene's germline CDR1 is SGHRS and CDR2 YFSETQ. Trimming took off 6 bases at V and 5 bases at J, with 17 bases between the two ends. This CDR3 comprises 14 residues. The CDR3, as DNA: TGCGCCAGCACCGGACCGGGGGCGTGGACTGAAGCTTTCTTT. Its translation: CASTGPGAWTEAFF.

This clonotype showed up just a few times. V and J are TRBV18 and TRBJ1-3; the D is unclear. Deletions cut 1 base from V and 0 bases from J, with 10 bases between. The CDR3 sequence is 16 residues long. Germline loops: CDR1 KGHSH, CDR2 LQKENI. CDR3: CASSPQAKSSGNTIYF. CDR3 nucleotide sequence: TGTGCCAGCTCACCACAGGCCAAGAGCTCTGGAAACACCATATATTTT.

This clonotype was counted many times. The chain has TRBV6-2 or TRBV6-3 and TRBJ2-7; D call uncertain. The length of the CDR3 is 15 residues. Germline values: CDR1 MNHEY, CDR2 SVGEGT. V was cut by 4 bases and J by 2 bases, with 15 bases left in between. CDR3 nucleotide sequence: TGTGCCAGCAGTTCCCCTACCTGGACCACCTACGAGCAGTACTTC. Its protein is CASSSPTWTTYEQYF.

The table lists this clonotype with many counts. This chain joins TRBV6-1 and TRBJ2-5; D is undetermined. The V end lost 1 base, the J end lost 6 bases, and 15 bases lay between the germline ends. Germline V lookup: CDR1 MNHNS, CDR2 SASEGT. CDR3 length equals 15 residues. This chain's CDR3 is CASSEDGSTWQTQYF. CDR3 DNA: TGTGCCAGCAGTGAAGATGGGTCGACTTGGCAGACCCAGTACTTC.

The chain carries TRBV6-2 or TRBV6-3 and TRBJ2-5, with unresolved D. V gave up 8 bases and J gave up 4 bases, with 14 bases separating them. Germline V gene sequence: CDR1 MNHEY, CDR2 SVGEGT. This CDR3 has 13 amino acids. This CDR3 is CASRKRPPETQYF. In nucleotides, the CDR3 is TGTGCCAGCCGAAAACGGCCCCCAGAGACCCAGTACTTC.

This chain joins TRBV20-1 and TRBJ2-3; TRBD2 matches at 7 bases. The CDR3 contains 16 residues. In germline, CDR1 is DFQATT, CDR2 SNEGSKA (reference sequence). Unmatched junction bases numbered 14, after V lost 0 bases and J lost 8 bases. CDR3 bases: TGCAGTGCTAGAGATTGGAGGGTAGCGGGCGTAGCTACGCAGTATTTT. Residues: CSARDWRVAGVATQYF.

At least ten counts were recorded for this clonotype. The chain joins TRBV12-3 or TRBV12-4 to TRBJ1-5; TRBD1 aligns across 10 bases. This CDR3 has 14 residues. With 5 bases clipped from V and 7 bases from J, the junction kept 5 bases outside the gene matches. The CDR3 DNA is TGTGCCAGCAGTCATGGGACAGGGGCGCAGCCCCAGCATTTT. Its translation is CASSHGTGAQPQHF.

A remark on this clonotype: This could be a read error, since a much larger clone is one nucleotide away. The CDR3 DNA reads as TGTGCCTGCAGTGAAGTTGGACAGGGGGCCTACGAGCAGTACTTC. This gives the protein CACSEVGQGAYEQYF. The chain couples TRBV6-1 to TRBJ2-7, with 10 bases lining up with TRBD1. CDR3 size: 15 residues. CDR1 is MNHNS and CDR2 is SASEGT in the germline V gene.

In its sample, this clonotype was seen many times. This chain uses TRBV12-3 or TRBV12-4 with TRBJ1-5; 9 bases are a match to TRBD1. The CDR3 is 18 amino acids. The junction had 15 bases not matched to a gene; V was cut back by 5 bases and J by 4 bases. The DNA for the CDR3 is TGTGCCAGCAGTGTAGACAGGGGGATGGAGATTTCGAATCAGCCCCAGCATTTT. The encoded protein is CASSVDRGMEISNQPQHF.

This clonotype appeared a few times. The CDR3 sequence: CASREGPGLDQPQHF. The CDR3 nucleotides read TGTGCCAGTAGAGAGGGACCAGGGCTTGATCAGCCCCAGCATTTT. V usage is TRBV19 and J usage is TRBJ1-5; tentatively, D is TRBD1 (5 bases). Germline lookup yields CDR1 LNHDA and CDR2 SQIVND (reference sequence). Trimming cost V 6 bases and J 5 bases, with 17 bases left between them. The length of the CDR3 is 15 residues. Based on the CDR3 plus reference TRBV19 and TRBJ1-5, the full variable domain is DGGITQSPKYLFRKEGQNVTLSCEQNLNHDAMYWYRQDPGQGLRLIYYSQIVNDFQKGDIAEGYSVSREKKESFPLTVTSAQKNPTAFYLCASREGPGLDQPQHFGDGTRLSIL.

This clonotype showed up many times. The chain links TRBV18 to TRBJ1-5; 7 bases agree with TRBD1. The CDR3 loop spans 13 amino acids. V lost 2 bases, J lost 5 bases, and 0 bases stayed unmatched. The germline CDR1 and CDR2 sequences are KGHSH and LQKENI. In nucleotides, the CDR3 is TGTGCCAGCTCACCAGGGACAGATCAGCCCCAGCATTTT. It codes for CASSPGTDQPQHF.

This clonotype was recorded many times. The V gene is TRBV6-1, the J gene TRBJ1-1; unclear D gene. Trimming removed 2 bases from V and 4 bases from J, with 5 bases in between. Germline lookup yields CDR1 MNHNS and CDR2 SASEGT. CDR3 length equals 12 residues. The CDR3 reads CASSERATEAFF. CDR3 bases: TGTGCCAGCAGTGAAAGGGCCACTGAAGCTTTCTTT.

This clonotype was recorded at least ten times. The CDR3 DNA reads TGTGCCAGCAGTTTTAACCCTGGGACAACCGCCTACGAGCAGTACTTC. Protein: CASSFNPGTTAYEQYF. This sequence joins TRBV28 and TRBJ2-7; TRBD1 might be the D (6 bases). From germline, CDR1 is MDHEN and CDR2 SYDVKM. This CDR3 has 16 amino acids. The V end was cut by 3 bases, the J end by 2 bases, with 17 bases between.